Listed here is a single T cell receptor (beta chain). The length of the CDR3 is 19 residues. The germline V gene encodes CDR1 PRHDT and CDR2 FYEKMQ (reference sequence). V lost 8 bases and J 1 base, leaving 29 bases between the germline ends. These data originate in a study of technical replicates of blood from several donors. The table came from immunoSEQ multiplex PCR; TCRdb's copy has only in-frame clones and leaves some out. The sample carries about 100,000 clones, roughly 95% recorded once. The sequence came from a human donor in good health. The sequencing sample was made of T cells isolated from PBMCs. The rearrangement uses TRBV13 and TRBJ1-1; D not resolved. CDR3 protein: CASHRFPAGANPENTEAFF. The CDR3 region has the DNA TGTGCCAGCCACAGATTCCCCGCGGGTGCCAATCCCGAGAACACTGAAGCTTTCTTT.